The 5 T cell receptor beta chains below all came from one sample that was sequenced in a study of T cells in tumors after PD-1 blockade. The repertoire was sequenced with immunoSEQ multiplex PCR; TCRdb's copy has only in-frame clones and lacks some. In the table there are about 20,000 clones, just under 80% of which are singletons. This material consisted of PBMCs, taken before anti-PD-1 treatment. These receptors were collected from a human donor with basal cell carcinoma.

The chain joins TRBV7-2 to TRBJ2-7; D is uncertain. The CDR3 spans 11 residues. V was pared by 0 bases and J by 7 bases, with 4 bases between. CDR1 is SGHTA and CDR2 is FQGNSA in the germline V gene. The CDR3 sequence is CASSLAGEQYF. As DNA, the CDR3 is TGTGCCAGCAGCTTAGCGGGGGAGCAGTACTTC.

The CDR3: CASSGSVADTQYF. DNA for the CDR3: TGTGCCAGCAGTGGATCAGTAGCAGATACGCAGTATTTT. V and J are TRBV7-6 and TRBJ2-3; D is unresolved. From germline, CDR1 is SGHVS and CDR2 FNYEAQ. The CDR3 runs to 13 residues. V was pared by 6 bases and J by 4 bases, with 11 bases between.

This rearrangement joins TRBV15 to TRBJ1-6; TRBD1 matches 7 bases. The CDR3 extends over 16 amino acids. Germline trimming cut 6 bases from V and 9 bases from J; bases unmatched to any gene: 14. Germline V lookup: CDR1 LNHNV, CDR2 YYDKDF (reference sequence). For the CDR3, the DNA is TGTGCCACCAGGGGGGGCCTGACAGGGATCGGTTCACCCCTCCACTTT. It specifies CATRGGLTGIGSPLHF.

The chain uses TRBV27 and TRBJ2-1; TRBD1 or TRBD2 may be the D gene (6 bases each). The CDR3 runs 17 residues. V was clipped by 2 bases and J by 2 bases, with 16 bases between them. CDR1 is MNHEY, CDR2 SMNVEV, per germline (reference sequence). CDR3 amino acids: CASSLGGWDTTYNEQFF. The CDR3 DNA reads TGTGCCAGCAGTTTAGGAGGGTGGGACACTACCTACAATGAGCAGTTCTTC.

The chain employs TRBV3-1 (or the pseudogene TRBV3-2) and TRBJ1-3; possible D gene TRBD1, 6 bases. This CDR3 contains 14 residues. CDR1 is LGHDT, CDR2 YNNKEL, per germline (reference sequence). The V end was cut by 4 bases, the J end by 4 bases, with 11 bases between. The CDR3 DNA follows: TGTGCCAGCAGCCCGGGACACCTAGGAAACACCATATATTTT. Encoded protein: CASSPGHLGNTIYF.